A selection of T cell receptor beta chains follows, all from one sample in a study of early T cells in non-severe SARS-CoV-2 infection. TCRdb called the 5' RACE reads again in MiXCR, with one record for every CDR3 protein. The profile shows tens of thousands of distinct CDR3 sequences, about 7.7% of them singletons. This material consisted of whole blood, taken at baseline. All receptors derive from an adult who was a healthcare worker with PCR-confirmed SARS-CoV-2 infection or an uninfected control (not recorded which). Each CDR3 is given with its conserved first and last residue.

CASILAGGSGNEQFF	TRBJ2-1	TRBV13
CASSLSGETQYF	TRBJ2-5	TRBV12-3/TRBV12-4
CASSYSTDRSSYEQYF	TRBJ2-7	TRBV6-2/TRBV6-3
CASGSGRVTDTQYF	TRBJ2-3	TRBV3-1
CASSLVGFLYEQYF	TRBJ2-7	TRBV7-2
CSAPGLADEQYF	TRBJ2-7	TRBV20-1
CASSEAPGTTDTQYF	TRBJ2-3	TRBV2
CASSIHRGLHGELFF	TRBJ2-2	TRBV19
CASSSRAGPTDTQYF	TRBJ2-3	TRBV12-3/TRBV12-4
CASSLARRGETQYF	TRBJ2-5	TRBV7-9
CASSSDGYSGDEQYF	TRBJ2-7	TRBV5-1
CSALETGGYEQYF	TRBJ2-7	TRBV20-1
CASSFYQHRDKLQETQYF	TRBJ2-5	TRBV5-1
CASSSAGGAFNSPLHF	TRBJ1-6	TRBV28
CASSYSLTGRRKKLFF	TRBJ1-4	TRBV6-6
CSVAAQGIDEQFF	TRBJ2-1	TRBV29-1
CASRTGTSSSYEQYF	TRBJ2-7	TRBV12-3/TRBV12-4
CASSYPTPVSNQPQHF	TRBJ1-5	TRBV6-2/TRBV6-3
CASSVGTSGTGELFF	TRBJ2-2	TRBV2
CASSPDLYEQYF	TRBJ2-7	TRBV12-3/TRBV12-4
CASSLSSGAQETQYF	TRBJ2-5	TRBV11-2
CASSNGGQGKSMQYF	TRBJ2-7	TRBV7-9
CASSHRRVHSYEQYF	TRBJ2-7	TRBV7-8
CASSYSERESSYEQYF	TRBJ2-7	TRBV6-2/TRBV6-3
CASSLRQGNTEAFF	TRBJ1-1	TRBV28
CATSAVRGQPQHF	TRBJ1-5	TRBV24-1
CASSIFLSGNIQYF	TRBJ2-4	TRBV11-2
CASGLRSTDTQYF	TRBJ2-3	TRBV12-5
CASSPLAGGPQDTQYF	TRBJ2-3	TRBV3-1
CASSPGGNRYEQYF	TRBJ2-7	TRBV3-1
CASLTFSPPTGNSPLHF	TRBJ1-6	TRBV6-1
CSARGTGTSGSIIGQYF	TRBJ2-7	TRBV20-1
CASSLGRGLVTQYF	TRBJ2-3	TRBV6-5
CSAREKLKASDNEQFF	TRBJ2-1	TRBV20-1
CASSGGDGNSYEQYF	TRBJ2-7	TRBV6-5
CASSQVSSQETQYF	TRBJ2-5	TRBV4-1
CASTGGGSHEQYF	TRBJ2-7	TRBV7-9
CASSSYLGQGTYEQYF	TRBJ2-7	TRBV7-6
CASSSSTVGLWSGGNNEQFF	TRBJ2-1	TRBV27
CASSFPGPSTDTQYF	TRBJ2-3	TRBV28
CASSLAPRLRGLAGLQETQYF	TRBJ2-5	TRBV7-6
CSARPQGALMNEQFF	TRBJ2-1	TRBV20-1